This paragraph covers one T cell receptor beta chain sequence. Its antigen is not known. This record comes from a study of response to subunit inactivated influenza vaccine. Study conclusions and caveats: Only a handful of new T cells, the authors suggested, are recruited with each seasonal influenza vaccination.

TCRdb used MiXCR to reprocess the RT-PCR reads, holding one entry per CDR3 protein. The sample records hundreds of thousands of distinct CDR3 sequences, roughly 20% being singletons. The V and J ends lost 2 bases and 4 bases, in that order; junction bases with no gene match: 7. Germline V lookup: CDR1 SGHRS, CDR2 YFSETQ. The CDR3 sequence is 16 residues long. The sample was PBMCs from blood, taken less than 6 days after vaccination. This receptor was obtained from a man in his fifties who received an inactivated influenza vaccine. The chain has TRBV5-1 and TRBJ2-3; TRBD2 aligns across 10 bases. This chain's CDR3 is CASSLELAGWPDTQYF. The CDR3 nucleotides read TGCGCCAGCAGCTTAGAACTAGCGGGGTGGCCAGATACGCAGTATTTT.